This T cell receptor beta chain comes out of a study of blood T cells in healthy people across ages. A note on this clonotype: Antigen specificity is unknown.

Per germline, CDR1 MDHEN and CDR2 SYDVKM. The CDR3 runs 13 residues. V shed 7 bases and J 5 bases; nucleotides not matched to a gene: 8. Whole-study results and caveats: It was held that the diversity estimates obtained from one million T cells were underestimates.

The second PCR ran roughly 7 to 12 cycles with a sample-barcoded 5' primer and J-beta primers. In TCRdb, the 5' RACE reads were re-called with MiXCR into one record per CDR3 protein. The profile shows about 780,000 distinct CDR3 sequences, around a quarter of them singletons. This sample also appeared in a second study, on T cells of mothers and their children. That study adds: A few healthy Caucasian mothers and their six children donated. When the second PCR was run, its M1S primer added sample barcodes and 2-4 random nucleotides.

The sequence was collected from a boy younger than 18 in good health. The chain is built from TRBV28 and TRBJ2-7; 7 positions match TRBD1. The sequencing sample was made of blood. CDR3 DNA: TGTGCCAGCACCCTACAGGGGAACGACGAGCAGTACTTC. This translates into CASTLQGNDEQYF.